The present entry profiles one T cell receptor beta chain with its context. The data were taken from a study of cytomegalovirus exposure and HLA in healthy donors. The V gene end was trimmed by 3 bases and the J gene end by 3 bases; junction bases not matched to a gene: 3. CDR3 size: 13 residues. Germline loops: CDR1 SQVTM, CDR2 ANQGSEA. Vbeta (60) and Jbeta (13) primers were used in the PCR. Repertoires were generated with immunoSEQ multiplex PCR, while TCRdb's copy carries only in-frame clones and drops some. The sample lists fewer than 200,000 clones; less than 80% were seen once. This clonotype was obtained from a middle-aged man in good health and CMV-seronegative. Sequencing was done on a sample of PBMCs. The gene calls are TRBV29-1 and TRBJ2-7; 9 bases map to TRBD1. The CDR3 loop is CSVDKTGGYEQYF. The CDR3 bases are TGCAGCGTTGACAAGACAGGGGGCTACGAGCAGTACTTC.